The 15 T cell receptor beta chains below come from one sample, sequenced in a study of shared clonotypes between healthy human individuals. Generated by immunoSEQ multiplex PCR, the TCRdb table keeps only in-frame clones and is missing some. This sample has a few hundred thousand clones, with roughly 95% found just once. As defined, naive CD8 cells were CD45RO-negative and positively selected for CCR7, with terminally differentiated effector memory CD45RA+ cells excluded. Sequencing was carried out using naive CD8+ T cells sorted from blood. The source is a woman aged 25 to 39 in good health.

V usage is TRBV10-1 and J usage is TRBJ2-7, with 9 nucleotides matching TRBD2. Germline CDR1 and CDR2: WNHNN and SYGVQD (reference sequence). CDR3 length equals 15 residues. V lost 0 bases and J lost 2; bases outside the gene matches: 2. The CDR3 reads CASSESSSGTYEQYF. CDR3 bases: TGCGCCAGCAGTGAGTCGTCTAGCGGGACCTACGAGCAGTACTTC.

The chain recombines TRBV11-2 with TRBJ2-7, with D maybe TRBD2 (6 bases). The V gene lost 5 bases and the J gene lost 4 bases, with 15 bases spanning the gap. CDR1 SGHAT and CDR2 FQNNGV come from the germline V gene. The CDR3 spans 14 residues. The CDR3 bases are TGTGCCAGCAGCCTGAATGAGGGGAGGTACGAGCAGTACTTC. This codes for CASSLNEGRYEQYF.

The rearrangement uses TRBV7-9 and TRBJ2-7, with D possibly being TRBD2 (5 bases). CDR1 is SEHNR, CDR2 FQNEAQ, per germline (reference sequence). The CDR3 spans 14 residues. Trimming took off 8 bases at V and 2 bases at J, with 16 bases between the two ends. The CDR3 spells CASSYGGQPYEQYF. The CDR3 region has the DNA TGTGCCAGCTCGTACGGAGGCCAGCCCTACGAGCAGTACTTC.

Details on this clone: The sample has other DNA sequences that encode this CDR3 too. This chain uses TRBV19 with TRBJ2-7; 11 nucleotides align to TRBD1. The germline V gene encodes CDR1 LNHDA and CDR2 SQIVND (reference sequence). V lost 5 bases, J lost 2 bases, and 2 bases stayed unmatched. The CDR3 extends over 14 amino acids. CDR3 coding DNA: TGTGCCAGTAGTCAGGGACAGGGGGCCTACGAGCAGTACTTC. As protein: CASSQGQGAYEQYF.

This clone has only one observation. The chain employs TRBV5-1 and TRBJ1-2; no clear D. Deletions cut 2 bases from V and 5 bases from J, with 10 bases between. The CDR3 consists of 13 residues. Per germline, CDR1 SGHRS and CDR2 YFSETQ. CDR3 coding DNA: TGCGCCAGCAGCTTCTCGACGGGATATGGCTACACCTTC. Translating it yields CASSFSTGYGYTF. The variable domain in full, with the rest retrieved from reference TRBV5-1 and TRBJ1-2, is KAGVTQTPRYLIKTRGQQVTLSCSPISGHRSVSWYQQTPGQGLQFLFEYFSETQRNKGNFPGRFSGRQFSNSRSEMNVSTLELGDSALYLCASSFSTGYGYTFGSGTRLTVV.

The V gene is TRBV29-1, the J gene TRBJ1-1; D ambiguous. The CDR3 extends over 12 amino acids. Between the trimmed V and J ends, which lost 3 bases and 0 bases, there was a span of 5 bases. Germline CDR1 SQVTM, CDR2 ANQGSEA. The CDR3 DNA reads TGCAGCGTTGAGGTCTTGAACACTGAAGCTTTCTTT. Its translation: CSVEVLNTEAFF.

The chain is built from TRBV6-1 and TRBJ2-7; no reliable D call. This CDR3 spans 11 amino acids. The germline gives CDR1 MNHNS, CDR2 SASEGT. V shed 3 bases and J shed 4 bases, with 4 bases lying between them. The CDR3 DNA reads as TGTGCCAGCAGTGATAATTACGAGCAGTACTTC. It encodes CASSDNYEQYF.

Turning to this clone: This sample includes further DNA sequences coding for the same CDR3. V is TRBV27 and J is TRBJ1-1, with unresolved D. CDR1 is MNHEY and CDR2 is SMNVEV in the germline V gene (reference sequence). V was pared by 7 bases and J by 2 bases, with 5 bases between. This CDR3 region has 11 residues. The CDR3 DNA reads as TGTGCCAGCATATCCAACACTGAAGCTTTCTTT. Its translation is CASISNTEAFF.

This clone appeared a single time. The chain carries TRBV6-6 and TRBJ2-2; no definite D call. V was trimmed by 4 bases and J by 5 bases, leaving 11 bases between them. The germline gives CDR1 MNHNY, CDR2 SVGAGI (reference sequence). CDR3 size: 14 residues. The CDR3 region has the DNA TGTGCCAGCAGTTTCTCCTCTTCAACCGGGGAGCTGTTTTTT. This encodes CASSFSSSTGELFF.

This chain connects TRBV27 to TRBJ1-4, with D uncertain. Germline V gene lookup returns CDR1 MNHEY and CDR2 SMNVEV (reference sequence). The ends were cut back, 3 bases at V and 8 bases at J, with 13 bases in the middle. The CDR3 is 14 amino acids. The CDR3 region is CASSLTSFGEKLFF. Here the CDR3 DNA reads TGTGCCAGCAGTTTGACATCATTTGGGGAAAAACTGTTTTTT.

The CDR3 DNA is TGTGCCAGCAGTTGGGCTAGCGGCTCCTACGAGCAGTACTTC. Encoded protein: CASSWASGSYEQYF. This chain links TRBV27 with TRBJ2-7, with TRBD2 matching over 7 bases. The CDR3 contains 14 residues. Germline CDR1 is MNHEY and CDR2 is SMNVEV (reference sequence). V shed 4 bases, J shed 0 bases, and the junction held 3 bases outside the gene matches.

The chain has TRBV9 and TRBJ2-7; D is possibly TRBD1 (6 bases). There are 13 residues in the CDR3. V lost 3 bases and J lost 6, with 13 bases in between. Germline values: CDR1 SGDLS, CDR2 YYNGEE. The CDR3 sequence: CASSAGDISEQYF. The CDR3 DNA reads TGTGCCAGCAGCGCTGGGGACATTTCCGAGCAGTACTTC.

The chain recombines TRBV7-3 with TRBJ2-5, with D hard to call. The DNA end is more similar to TRBJ2-7, so the J call may be wrong. The CDR3 runs to 14 residues. Germline CDR1 SGHTA, CDR2 FQGTGA. In DNA, the CDR3 is TGTGCCAGCAGCTTAAAAGGGTATTCCTACGAGCAGTACTTC. This translates into CASSLKGYSYEQYF.

The rearrangement uses TRBV27 and TRBJ2-3; the D gene is possibly TRBD1 (5 bases). The germline V gene encodes CDR1 MNHEY and CDR2 SMNVEV (reference sequence). This CDR3 has 13 amino acids. Trimming shortened V by 2 bases and J by 4 bases, and 7 bases separated the two germline ends. CDR3 loop: CASSLGAADTQYF. CDR3 nucleotides: TGTGCCAGCAGTTTAGGGGCAGCAGATACGCAGTATTTT.

The chain couples TRBV2 to TRBJ2-3, with D tentatively TRBD1 or TRBD2 (6 bases each). CDR1 and CDR2 from the germline V gene are SNHLY and FYNNEI. V was shortened by 6 bases and J by 4 bases, with 20 bases between the two germline ends. The CDR3 length is 16 residues. The CDR3 DNA reads TGTGCCAGCAGGGTAAATTGGGGGGCGCGGGCAGATACGCAGTATTTT. Translation gives CASRVNWGARADTQYF.